These 14 T cell receptor beta chains originate from one sample sequenced in a study of cytomegalovirus exposure and HLA in healthy donors. TCRdb keeps only in-frame clones here, not all; method: immunoSEQ multiplex PCR. This table holds more than 95,000 clones, 95% to 97% found once. The sequenced material came from PBMCs. Source of these receptors: a man aged 18 to 30 in good health and CMV-seronegative.

The chain has TRBV29-1 and TRBJ2-1; no clear D. The CDR3 is 11 residues long. The ends were cut back, 5 bases at V and 6 bases at J, with 8 bases in the middle. CDR1 and CDR2 (germline): SQVTM, ANQGSEA. In DNA form, the CDR3 reads TGCAGCGTTAGAACTTCCAATGAGCAGTTCTTC. Protein: CSVRTSNEQFF.

V is TRBV9 and J is TRBJ2-7, with D maybe TRBD2 (6 bases). The CDR3 extends over 16 amino acids. Germline-derived CDR1 and CDR2 are SGDLS and YYNGEE. Trimming removed 3 bases from V and 7 bases from J, with 23 bases in between. Here the CDR3 DNA reads TGTGCCAGCAGCGAGGGCCCTGCGGGGACGAGAGAGGAGCAGTACTTC. Residues: CASSEGPAGTREEQYF.

The chain has TRBV9 and TRBJ2-3; 7 bases agree with TRBD2. V lost 0 bases, J lost 4 bases, and 8 bases stayed unmatched. The germline CDR1 and CDR2 sequences are SGDLS and YYNGEE. This CDR3 has 16 residues. Here the CDR3 reads CASSVGASGAADTQYF. DNA of the CDR3: TGTGCCAGCAGCGTAGGGGCCAGCGGGGCTGCAGATACGCAGTATTTT.

The V gene is TRBV28, the J gene TRBJ1-1; TRBD1 aligns across 10 bases. The junction had 2 bases not matched to a gene; V was cut back by 6 bases and J by 10 bases. Germline V gene lookup returns CDR1 MDHEN and CDR2 SYDVKM. The CDR3 runs to 11 residues. In nucleotides, the CDR3 is TGTGCCAGCAGCCGGACAGGGGGAGCTTTCTTT. Translating it yields CASSRTGGAFF.

This clone has just a few counts. Here the CDR3 DNA reads TGCGCCAGCAGCCAATGGGGCCTAGCGGGGGCAAATGAGCAGTTCTTC. It yields the protein CASSQWGLAGANEQFF. The chain links TRBV4-3 to TRBJ2-1; 10 nucleotides align to TRBD2. Trimming took 2 bases from V and 7 from J; bases not matched to a gene: 8. The CDR3 extends over 16 amino acids. CDR1 LGHNA and CDR2 YSLEER come from the germline V gene.

The genes are TRBV6-1 and TRBJ1-4; 8 positions agree with TRBD1. The CDR3 loop spans 14 amino acids. Germline V CDR1 and CDR2: MNHNS, SASEGT. The ends lost 8 bases at V and 3 bases at J; junction bases unmatched: 5. The CDR3 DNA reads TGTGCCAGCGGACGGGGACAGGCTAATGAAAAACTGTTTTTT. This encodes CASGRGQANEKLFF.

The V call is TRBV5-1, the J call TRBJ2-3, with D possibly being TRBD1 (7 bases). The CDR3 has 15 residues. V gave up 1 base and J gave up 0 bases, with 9 bases separating them. Per the germline V gene, CDR1 is SGHRS and CDR2 is YFSETQ. In DNA, the CDR3 is TGCGCCAGCAGCTTGTCAGGGGGGAGCACAGATACGCAGTATTTT. It encodes CASSLSGGSTDTQYF.

The chain recombines TRBV15 with TRBJ2-1; the D gene is possibly TRBD2 (6 bases). Trimming took 0 bases from V and 0 from J, leaving 12 bases between them. Germline assignment: CDR1 LNHNV and CDR2 YYDKDF (reference sequence). CDR3 length equals 17 residues. DNA for the CDR3: TGTGCCACCAGCAGAGATTTTAGCGGCAGCTCCTACAATGAGCAGTTCTTC. Its protein is CATSRDFSGSSYNEQFF.

The CDR3 loop is CASSLGGGNQPQHF. The CDR3 bases are TGTGCCAGCAGCTTAGGCGGAGGCAATCAGCCCCAGCATTTT. The V and J genes are TRBV11-2 and TRBJ1-5, with D unclear. Germline V gene data show CDR1 as SGHAT and CDR2 as FQNNGV. The length of the CDR3 is 14 residues. V lost 1 base and J lost 2, with 6 bases in between.

This clone was detected only once. The rearrangement links TRBV5-5 to TRBJ2-7, with TRBD1 identical over 10 bases. This CDR3 has 14 residues. After removal of 3 bases from V and 3 bases from J, the junction contained 3 bases not matched to a gene. Germline V lookup: CDR1 SGHKS, CDR2 YYEKEE (reference sequence). CDR3 sequence (DNA): TGTGCCAGCAGCTCGGGACAGGGGTTCTACGAGCAGTACTTC. It codes for CASSSGQGFYEQYF.

Points on this clone: This sample includes further DNA sequences coding for the same CDR3. The V gene is TRBV9, the J gene TRBJ2-1; no clear D gene. The CDR3 has 15 residues. The V gene lost 0 bases and the J gene lost 2 bases, with 9 bases spanning the gap. CDR1 SGDLS and CDR2 YYNGEE come from the germline V gene. CDR3 in amino acids: CASSVVAGAYNEQFF. In DNA, the CDR3 is TGTGCCAGCAGCGTAGTGGCTGGTGCCTACAATGAGCAGTTCTTC.

The chain couples TRBV7-2 to TRBJ2-7; D is ambiguous. With 5 bases removed from V and 0 bases from J, the gap between germline ends came to 8 bases. Germline lookup yields CDR1 SGHTA and CDR2 FQGNSA. The CDR3 has 13 amino acids. CDR3 protein: CASSRRDSYEQYF. In DNA, the CDR3 is TGTGCCAGCAGCCGCCGAGACTCCTACGAGCAGTACTTC.

The chain is built from TRBV7-7 and TRBJ2-5; 9 nucleotides agree with TRBD1. The V and J ends lost 3 bases and 4 bases, in that order; junction bases with no gene match: 3. In germline, CDR1 is SSHAT, CDR2 FNYEAQ (reference sequence). This CDR3 comprises 14 residues. The CDR3 sequence: CASSFTGGGETQYF. CDR3 sequence (DNA): TGTGCCAGCAGCTTTACAGGGGGCGGAGAGACCCAGTACTTC.

The rearrangement uses TRBV27 and TRBJ2-1, with D uncertain. With 5 bases removed from V and 5 bases from J, the gap between germline ends came to 10 bases. Germline V lookup: CDR1 MNHEY, CDR2 SMNVEV (reference sequence). The CDR3 is made up of 13 amino acids. The CDR3 reads CASSLTLNNEQFF. For the CDR3, the DNA is TGTGCCAGCAGTCTCACTCTGAACAATGAGCAGTTCTTC.